These T cell receptor beta chains were read from a single sample in a study of shared clonotypes between healthy human individuals. The table came from immunoSEQ multiplex PCR; TCRdb's copy has only in-frame clones and leaves some out. This table has over a million clones, about 75% appearing once. The specimen was memory CD4+ T cells sorted from blood. The receptors were gathered from a man aged 18 to 30 in good health. The CDR3 runs from the conserved cysteine through the conserved F or W. D genes are given only for firm matches. For some rows the clone size is stated as once, few or many, or as a class when expanded; others skip it.

D gene: .
CDR3 length: 12
J gene: TRBJ2-2
clone size: .
V gene: TRBV27
CDR3 protein: CASSLMTGELFF
CDR3 DNA: TGTGCCAGCAGTTTAATGACCGGGGAGCTGTTTTTT

D gene: .
CDR3 length: 13
J gene: TRBJ2-2
clone size: .
V gene: TRBV6-6
CDR3 protein: CASSYPGTGELFF
CDR3 DNA: TGTGCCAGCAGTTACCCAGGGACCGGGGAGCTGTTTTTT

D gene: .
CDR3 length: 16
J gene: TRBJ1-5
clone size: .
V gene: TRBV5-8
CDR3 protein: CASSGAAGRGGQPQHF
CDR3 DNA: TGTGCCAGCAGTGGCGCGGCAGGGCGGGGAGGTCAGCCCCAGCATTTT

D gene: .
CDR3 length: 14
J gene: TRBJ2-7
clone size: .
V gene: TRBV6-1
CDR3 protein: CATRGTYTAYEQYF
CDR3 DNA: TGTGCCACCCGCGGAACCTATACTGCCTACGAGCAGTACTTC

D gene: TRBD1
CDR3 length: 16
J gene: TRBJ2-7
clone size: .
V gene: TRBV5-1
CDR3 protein: CASSLAGQGAFYEQYF
CDR3 DNA: TGCGCCAGCAGCTTGGCGGGACAGGGGGCTTTCTACGAGCAGTACTTC

D gene: .
CDR3 length: 15
J gene: TRBJ2-7
clone size: .
V gene: TRBV28
CDR3 protein: CASSLRQLSSYEQYF
CDR3 DNA: TGTGCCAGCAGTTTACGGCAGCTGAGCTCCTACGAGCAGTACTTC

D gene: .
CDR3 length: 15
J gene: TRBJ2-7
clone size: .
V gene: TRBV10-1
CDR3 protein: CASSEVDSLSYEQYF
CDR3 DNA: TGCGCCAGCAGTGAAGTAGACAGCCTCTCCTACGAGCAGTACTTC

D gene: .
CDR3 length: 15
J gene: TRBJ1-1
clone size: .
V gene: TRBV28
CDR3 protein: CASSPARGAGTEAFF
CDR3 DNA: TGTGCCAGCAGTCCCGCCCGGGGGGCAGGGACTGAAGCTTTCTTT

D gene: TRBD1
CDR3 length: 13
J gene: TRBJ2-7
clone size: many
V gene: TRBV6-1
CDR3 protein: CASSPGQTYEQYF
CDR3 DNA: TGTGCCAGCAGCCCGGGACAGACCTACGAGCAGTACTTC

D gene: TRBD1
CDR3 length: 18
J gene: TRBJ2-6
clone size: .
V gene: TRBV11-2
CDR3 protein: CASSFFGTGDSGANVLTF
CDR3 DNA: TGTGCCAGCAGCTTCTTCGGGACAGGGGACTCTGGGGCCAACGTCCTGACTTTC

D gene: .
CDR3 length: 15
J gene: TRBJ2-7
clone size: once
V gene: TRBV2
CDR3 protein: CASSESLGGAYEQYF
CDR3 DNA: TGTGCCAGCAGTGAGTCTCTAGGCGGTGCCTACGAGCAGTACTTC

D gene: .
CDR3 length: 9
J gene: TRBJ1-1
clone size: .
V gene: TRBV20-1
CDR3 protein: CSAGQRAFF
CDR3 DNA: TGCAGTGCCGGTCAGAGGGCTTTCTTT

D gene: .
CDR3 length: 12
J gene: TRBJ1-3
clone size: many
V gene: TRBV28
CDR3 protein: CASRTQGNTIYF
CDR3 DNA: TGTGCCAGCAGGACCCAGGGAAACACCATATATTTT

D gene: .
CDR3 length: 11
J gene: TRBJ2-7
clone size: .
V gene: TRBV20-1
CDR3 protein: CSAREDTEQYF
CDR3 DNA: TGCAGTGCTAGGGAGGACACCGAGCAGTACTTC

D gene: TRBD2
CDR3 length: 15
J gene: TRBJ2-3
clone size: .
V gene: TRBV9
CDR3 protein: CASSAGGRITDTQYF
CDR3 DNA: TGTGCCAGCAGTGCGGGAGGACGGATCACAGATACGCAGTATTTT

D gene: .
CDR3 length: 12
J gene: TRBJ1-2
clone size: .
V gene: TRBV7-9
CDR3 protein: CASSLNSYGYTF
CDR3 DNA: TGTGCCAGCAGCTTAAATTCCTATGGCTACACCTTC

D gene: .
CDR3 length: 15
J gene: TRBJ2-7
clone size: few
V gene: TRBV18
CDR3 protein: CASSPVQALTYEQYF
CDR3 DNA: TGTGCCAGCTCACCAGTACAGGCGCTTACCTACGAGCAGTACTTC

D gene: .
CDR3 length: 15
J gene: TRBJ2-3
clone size: .
V gene: TRBV7-3
CDR3 protein: CASSLWGQDTDTQYF
CDR3 DNA: TGTGCCAGCAGCCTTTGGGGGCAAGACACAGATACGCAGTATTTT

D gene: .
CDR3 length: 13
J gene: TRBJ1-2
clone size: .
V gene: TRBV6-1
CDR3 protein: CASLSGHGYGYTF
CDR3 DNA: TGTGCCAGCTTATCAGGGCACGGCTATGGCTACACCTTC

D gene: .
CDR3 length: 14
J gene: TRBJ1-4
clone size: .
V gene: TRBV5-1
CDR3 protein: CASSSIPGPEKLFF
CDR3 DNA: TGCGCCAGCAGCTCAATTCCGGGCCCGGAAAAACTGTTTTTT

D gene: .
CDR3 length: 15
J gene: TRBJ2-6
clone size: .
V gene: TRBV19
CDR3 protein: CASNGQYSGANVLTF
CDR3 DNA: TGTGCCAGCAACGGACAGTACTCTGGGGCCAACGTCCTGACTTTC

D gene: TRBD1
CDR3 length: 12
J gene: TRBJ2-1
clone size: .
V gene: TRBV2
CDR3 protein: CASGTGGNEQFF
CDR3 DNA: TGTGCCAGCGGGACAGGGGGTAATGAGCAGTTCTTC

D gene: .
CDR3 length: 10
J gene: TRBJ1-2
clone size: few
V gene: TRBV20-1
CDR3 protein: CSASYPGNTF
CDR3 DNA: TGCAGTGCTTCCTATCCTGGCAACACCTTC

D gene: TRBD2
CDR3 length: 13
J gene: TRBJ2-7
clone size: .
V gene: TRBV27
CDR3 protein: CASSPGLGYEQYF
CDR3 DNA: TGTGCCAGCAGTCCGGGACTAGGCTACGAGCAGTACTTC

D gene: .
CDR3 length: 14
J gene: TRBJ2-1
clone size: .
V gene: TRBV29-1
CDR3 protein: CSVNPPGRNNEQFF
CDR3 DNA: TGCAGCGTTAATCCGCCGGGCAGAAACAATGAGCAGTTCTTC

D gene: .
CDR3 length: 13
J gene: TRBJ1-5
clone size: .
V gene: TRBV27
CDR3 protein: CASRGESYQPQHF
CDR3 DNA: TGTGCCAGCAGGGGGGAGTCGTATCAGCCCCAGCATTTT

D gene: .
CDR3 length: 12
J gene: TRBJ2-5
clone size: .
V gene: TRBV6-6
CDR3 protein: CASSLARETQYF
CDR3 DNA: TGTGCCAGCAGTTTGGCTCGAGAGACCCAGTACTTC

D gene: TRBD1
CDR3 length: 14
J gene: TRBJ1-1
clone size: few
V gene: TRBV10-3
CDR3 protein: CAISADRGNTEAFF
CDR3 DNA: TGTGCCATCAGTGCCGACAGGGGGAACACTGAAGCTTTCTTT

D gene: .
CDR3 length: 15
J gene: TRBJ1-3
clone size: .
V gene: TRBV5-1
CDR3 protein: CASSLDVSSGNTIYF
CDR3 DNA: TGCGCCAGCAGCTTGGATGTCTCCTCTGGAAACACCATATATTTT

D gene: .
CDR3 length: 14
J gene: TRBJ1-6
clone size: few
V gene: TRBV4-2
CDR3 protein: CASSQPELNSPLHF
CDR3 DNA: TGTGCCAGCAGCCAACCCGAACTTAACTCACCCCTCCACTTT

D gene: .
CDR3 length: 12
J gene: TRBJ2-3
clone size: .
V gene: TRBV5-6
CDR3 protein: CASSRQSDTQYF
CDR3 DNA: TGTGCCAGCAGCCGACAGTCAGATACGCAGTATTTT

D gene: TRBD1
CDR3 length: 15
J gene: TRBJ2-7
clone size: .
V gene: TRBV11-2
CDR3 protein: CASSLEQGFTYEQYF
CDR3 DNA: TGTGCCAGCAGCTTAGAACAGGGGTTCACCTACGAGCAGTACTTC

D gene: .
CDR3 length: 14
J gene: TRBJ1-1
clone size: .
V gene: TRBV5-1
CDR3 protein: CASSLEGVNTEAFF
CDR3 DNA: TGCGCCAGCAGCTTGGAAGGGGTGAACACTGAAGCTTTCTTT

D gene: TRBD2
CDR3 length: 13
J gene: TRBJ2-5
clone size: .
V gene: TRBV27
CDR3 protein: CASSFAGAETQYF
CDR3 DNA: TGTGCCAGCAGTTTCGCGGGAGCGGAGACCCAGTACTTC

D gene: .
CDR3 length: 15
J gene: TRBJ2-3
clone size: .
V gene: TRBV27
CDR3 protein: CASSFPGTGTDTQYF
CDR3 DNA: TGTGCCAGCAGTTTTCCCGGGACTGGCACAGATACGCAGTATTTT

D gene: TRBD1
CDR3 length: 16
J gene: TRBJ1-1
clone size: .
V gene: TRBV2
CDR3 protein: CASSLQGVPLNTEAFF
CDR3 DNA: TGTGCCAGCAGTTTGCAGGGGGTGCCCCTGAACACTGAAGCTTTCTTT

D gene: .
CDR3 length: 13
J gene: TRBJ2-1
clone size: .
V gene: TRBV12-5
CDR3 protein: CAATDGSYNEQFF
CDR3 DNA: TGTGCTGCCACGGACGGATCCTACAATGAGCAGTTCTTC

D gene: .
CDR3 length: 14
J gene: TRBJ1-1
clone size: .
V gene: TRBV29-1
CDR3 protein: CSVRRQASNTEAFF
CDR3 DNA: TGCAGCGTTAGACGACAGGCGTCGAACACTGAAGCTTTCTTT

D gene: .
CDR3 length: 12
J gene: TRBJ1-2
clone size: .
V gene: TRBV6-1
CDR3 protein: CASRGGNYGYTF
CDR3 DNA: TGTGCCAGCAGGGGGGGAAACTATGGCTACACCTTC

D gene: .
CDR3 length: 11
J gene: TRBJ2-5
clone size: .
V gene: TRBV2
CDR3 protein: CASQSGETQYF
CDR3 DNA: TGTGCCAGCCAGAGTGGAGAGACCCAGTACTTC

D gene: .
CDR3 length: 15
J gene: TRBJ1-3
clone size: .
V gene: TRBV7-9
CDR3 protein: CASSLRGPSGNTIYF
CDR3 DNA: TGTGCCAGCAGCTTAAGGGGACCCTCTGGAAACACCATATATTTT

D gene: .
CDR3 length: 16
J gene: TRBJ1-6
clone size: .
V gene: TRBV27
CDR3 protein: CASSPKGSSYNSPLHF
CDR3 DNA: TGTGCCAGCAGCCCTAAGGGGAGCTCCTATAATTCACCCCTCCACTTT

D gene: .
CDR3 length: 16
J gene: TRBJ1-2
clone size: .
V gene: TRBV6-5
CDR3 protein: CASSYSSPGSNYGYTF
CDR3 DNA: TGTGCCAGCAGTTACTCGTCGCCAGGATCTAACTATGGCTACACCTTC

D gene: TRBD2
CDR3 length: 16
J gene: TRBJ2-5
clone size: .
V gene: TRBV2
CDR3 protein: CASSGRAGVPQETQYF
CDR3 DNA: TGTGCCAGCAGTGGAAGAGCGGGGGTTCCCCAAGAGACCCAGTACTTC

D gene: TRBD1
CDR3 length: 15
J gene: TRBJ1-1
clone size: .
V gene: TRBV5-4
CDR3 protein: CASSVRDRENTEAFF
CDR3 DNA: TGTGCCAGCAGCGTCCGGGACAGGGAAAACACTGAAGCTTTCTTT

D gene: .
CDR3 length: 14
J gene: TRBJ2-3
clone size: .
V gene: TRBV7-2
CDR3 protein: CASTQGRLTDTQYF
CDR3 DNA: TGTGCCAGCACCCAGGGGCGGCTCACAGATACGCAGTATTTT

D gene: .
CDR3 length: 15
J gene: TRBJ2-5
clone size: .
V gene: TRBV7-9
CDR3 protein: CASSYGLLDQETQYF
CDR3 DNA: TGTGCCAGCAGCTACGGACTATTGGATCAAGAGACCCAGTACTTC

D gene: .
CDR3 length: 13
J gene: TRBJ2-1
clone size: .
V gene: TRBV29-1
CDR3 protein: CSVDGAKFNEQFF
CDR3 DNA: TGCAGCGTTGATGGGGCCAAATTCAATGAGCAGTTCTTC

D gene: .
CDR3 length: 13
J gene: TRBJ2-3
clone size: .
V gene: TRBV19
CDR3 protein: CASSTTRVDTQYF
CDR3 DNA: TGTGCCAGTAGTACGACGAGGGTGGATACGCAGTATTTT

D gene: .
CDR3 length: 16
J gene: TRBJ2-1
clone size: .
V gene: TRBV7-2
CDR3 protein: CASSLRGLVTYNEQFF
CDR3 DNA: TGTGCCAGCAGCTTACGAGGTCTCGTAACCTACAATGAGCAGTTCTTC

D gene: TRBD1
CDR3 length: 13
J gene: TRBJ2-2
clone size: .
V gene: TRBV28
CDR3 protein: CAVTGGNTGELFF
CDR3 DNA: TGTGCTGTTACAGGGGGCAACACCGGGGAGCTGTTTTTT